These T cell receptor beta chains were read from a single sample in a study of T cells in Graves' hyperthyroidism and ophthalmopathy. Using its own MiXCR run on the multiplex PCR reads, TCRdb lists one record per CDR3 protein. The repertoire holds fewer than 450,000 distinct CDR3 sequences, with about a sixth as singletons. Sequencing input: blood. Source of these receptors: a woman aged 30 to 39 with Graves' hyperthyroidism that later progressed to Graves' ophthalmopathy. CDR3s leave out the opening cysteine and the closing phenylalanine or tryptophan.

TRBJ1-3 TRBV5-1 ASSSGQGDTIY
TRBJ2-2 TRBV29-1 SVAGRGSVRAGNRGELF
TRBJ1-1 TRBV11-1 ASSPAKGTEAF
TRBJ1-1 TRBV7-9 ASSSNAGNAEAF
TRBJ2-7 TRBV5-1 ASSLGLAEPYEQY
TRBJ1-2 TRBV5-1 ASSLDWDGYT
TRBJ2-1 TRBV20-1 SASLDRSYNEQF
TRBJ2-3 TRBV7-9 ASSLAASTDTQY
TRBJ2-7 TRBV29-1 SVEKATDGSYEQY
TRBJ2-7 TRBV12-3/TRBV12-4 ASSHHPDRDYEQY
TRBJ1-1 TRBV11-3 ASSSIQGARGTEAF
TRBJ2-1 TRBV5-1 ASRTSGPKSSSYNEQF
TRBJ2-1 TRBV11-1 ASSLSQYNEQF
TRBJ2-6 TRBV6-1 ASSERASGANVLT
TRBJ2-5 TRBV11-3 ASSPASRTKETQY
TRBJ2-7 TRBV27 ATKKTENYEQY
TRBJ2-3 TRBV29-1 SVKITDTQY
TRBJ1-3 TRBV7-9 ASSLAPVSTNSGNTIY
TRBJ2-3 TRBV28 ASRSTGAPVTDTQY
TRBJ1-6 TRBV5-1 ASSPGGTNSPLH
TRBJ2-5 TRBV18 ASSPSGGQETQY
TRBJ1-4 TRBV6-1 ASRTGLYEKLF
TRBJ1-1 TRBV28 ASSLSTENTEAF
TRBJ1-1 TRBV28 ASRQGGTEAF
TRBJ1-1 TRBV5-6 ASSFFVLTEAF
TRBJ2-3 TRBV2 ASGLAGRDTQY
TRBJ1-1 TRBV6-1 ATRRPGLTEAF
TRBJ2-1 TRBV4-1 ASSPSVVGRGSYNEQF
TRBJ2-7 TRBV6-2/TRBV6-3 ASSLRLAGPYEQY
TRBJ2-7 TRBV2 ASRSRREGSYEQY
TRBJ1-2 TRBV11-2 ASSSIFPDLYDYT
TRBJ2-1 TRBV5-8 ASSLNVGGPNEQF
TRBJ2-6 TRBV5-5 ASSFPGGANVLT
TRBJ2-1 TRBV11-2 ASSSSRRGNRGEQF
TRBJ2-7 TRBV11-2 ASSLDITGESAYEQY
TRBJ1-1 TRBV5-1 ASSLGWGVVTEAF
TRBJ2-3 TRBV27 ASSFLEGSTQY
TRBJ2-1 TRBV12-3/TRBV12-4 ASSTSGAGDEQF
TRBJ2-5 TRBV30 AWSRSGETQY
TRBJ1-1 TRBV3-1 ASSEDRGLNTEAF